This T cell receptor beta chain was profiled in a study of CD8 T cells in Susac syndrome. Germline V gene sequence: CDR1 SGHNT, CDR2 YYREEE (reference sequence). This CDR3 is built from 15 residues. V was pared by 4 bases and J by 7 bases, with 5 bases of the junction left unmatched. An amount of RNA that ranged from about 0.45 to 1 ug was reverse transcribed with random hexamers. In TCRdb, the immunoSEQ multiplex PCR reads were re-called with MiXCR into one record per CDR3 protein. Of approximately 200,000 distinct CDR3 sequences detected, roughly 94% appear once; the ten largest clones hold 0.082%.

The specimen was CD4+ T cells from PBMCs. This clonotype was sampled from a human donor with multiple sclerosis. The V and J genes are TRBV5-4 and TRBJ1-6; TRBD1 matches at 10 bases. The CDR3, as DNA: TGTGCCAGCAGCACGGACAGGGGGAGAAATTCACCCCTCCACTTT. It translates to CASSTDRGRNSPLHF.